A single sample is the source of the 6 T cell receptor beta chains below, sequenced in a study of technical replicates of blood from a handful of donors. Libraries were prepared by immunoSEQ multiplex PCR; TCRdb keeps only in-frame clonotypes and omits some of them. This sample has around 80,000 clones, with over 75% found just once. The sample comprised T cells isolated from PBMCs. The origin of the receptors is a human donor in good health.

The gene calls are TRBV5-1 and TRBJ2-5; D is possibly TRBD1 (5 bases). V was clipped by 2 bases and J by 3 bases, with 8 bases between them. Germline V gene sequence: CDR1 SGHRS, CDR2 YFSETQ. The length of the CDR3 is 13 residues. CDR3 nucleotides: TGCGCCAGCAGCTTAGGGGTTAAAGAGACCCAGTACTTC. Its protein is CASSLGVKETQYF.

The chain is built from TRBV11-3 and TRBJ2-2; 9 bases match TRBD1. This CDR3 has 13 amino acids. J lost 7 bases, V lost 6 bases, and 3 bases had no gene match. The germline CDR1 and CDR2 sequences are SGHNT and YENEEA. CDR3 nucleotides: TGTGCCAGCAGTATGACAGGGGGCGGGGAGCTGTTTTTT. Its translation is CASSMTGGGELFF.

V and J are TRBV10-3 and TRBJ2-3, with 10 bases identical to TRBD2. J was trimmed by 2 bases and V by 0 bases; bases with no gene match: 2. The CDR3 runs 16 residues. Germline V gene sequence: CDR1 ENHRY, CDR2 SYGVKD. The CDR3 DNA reads as TGTGCCATCAGTGAGTCGACTAGCGGGTACACAGATACGCAGTATTTT. It yields the protein CAISESTSGYTDTQYF.

This chain joins TRBV4-3 and TRBJ2-1; 13 bases match TRBD2. V lost 6 bases to trimming and J lost 6 bases; unmatched junction nucleotides: 5. Per germline, CDR1 LGHNA and CDR2 YSLEER. This CDR3 contains 15 residues. The CDR3 DNA is TGCGCCAGCAGTCCAGGGACTAGCGGGACCAATGAGCAGTTCTTC. As protein: CASSPGTSGTNEQFF.

J is TRBJ2-1 and V is TRBV29-1, with D possibly being TRBD1 (5 bases). Germline CDR1 SQVTM, CDR2 ANQGSEA. Trimming pared 3 bases from V and 2 bases from J, leaving 11 bases between. This CDR3 region has 14 residues. The CDR3 DNA reads as TGCAGCGTTGAGGCCAGGGTACCCTACAATGAGCAGTTCTTC. It codes for CSVEARVPYNEQFF.

The chain carries TRBV15 and TRBJ1-5; tentatively, D is TRBD1 (6 bases). Germline CDR1 is LNHNV and CDR2 is YYDKDF (reference sequence). This CDR3 is built from 16 residues. Trimming shortened V by 3 bases and J by 7 bases, and 19 bases separated the two germline ends. CDR3 sequence reads: CATSRRPTGIGQPQHF. Written as DNA, the CDR3 is TGTGCCACCAGCAGGCGCCCGACAGGAATTGGCCAGCCCCAGCATTTT.